Listed below are T cell receptor beta chains from one sample, sequenced in a study of long-term antiretroviral therapy in people with HIV. Clones were read by immunoSEQ multiplex PCR, and TCRdb kept only the in-frame ones, dropping some. The sample includes about 22,000 clones, about 80% of them seen just once. The sample here was unsorted PBMCs, taken about 5.7 years after starting antiretroviral therapy. These receptors all come from a man in his thirties or forties with HIV. Each CDR3 is given with its conserved first and last residue. The D gene is left open where the match is weak. Expanded clones get a size class; other rows say once, few or many, or leave the size out.

clone size	V gene	J gene	D gene	CDR3 protein	CDR3 DNA
once	TRBV6-6	TRBJ2-7	NA	CASSYSTQENYEQYF	TGTGCCAGCAGTTACTCGACTCAGGAAAACTACGAGCAGTACTTC
NA	TRBV7-2	TRBJ2-5	NA	CASTLWGPGETQYF	TGTGCGAGCACTCTTTGGGGGCCTGGGGAGACCCAGTACTTC
few	TRBV19	TRBJ1-1	NA	CASKDFRINTEAFF	TGTGCCAGTAAGGACTTCCGAATCAACACTGAAGCTTTCTTT
NA	TRBV7-2	TRBJ2-3	NA	CASSLAGTSLTDTQYF	TGTGCCAGCAGCTTAGCGGGGACCAGTCTCACAGATACGCAGTATTTT
few	TRBV27	TRBJ2-7	TRBD2	CASSPISSGRAFEQYF	TGTGCCAGCAGTCCGATCTCTAGCGGGAGGGCCTTCGAGCAGTACTTC
NA	TRBV4-3	TRBJ2-7	NA	CASSHEWTDSYEQYF	TGCGCCAGCAGCCACGAATGGACAGACTCGTACGAGCAGTACTTC
NA	TRBV9	TRBJ1-3	TRBD1	CASSASGGSSGNTIYF	TGTGCCAGCAGCGCCTCAGGGGGAAGCTCTGGAAACACCATATATTTT
NA	TRBV10-3	TRBJ2-3	NA	CAISEAGTRRGRTDTQYF	TGTGCCATCAGTGAAGCAGGAACCCGCAGGGGTCGGACAGATACGCAGTATTTT
NA	TRBV27	TRBJ1-5	TRBD1	CASSIDRADQPQHF	TGTGCCAGCAGTATAGACAGGGCGGATCAGCCCCAGCATTTT
NA	TRBV10-3	TRBJ1-2	NA	CAIIDRPTAGGYTF	TGTGCCATCATAGACAGGCCCACCGCGGGGGGCTACACCTTC
NA	TRBV28	TRBJ2-2	TRBD2	CASRRTSGGPGTGELFF	TGTGCCAGCAGGCGTACTAGCGGGGGGCCTGGAACCGGGGAGCTGTTTTTT
NA	TRBV6-1	TRBJ2-3	TRBD1	CASSEQAGGYTDTQYF	TGTGCCAGCAGTGAACAGGCAGGGGGCTACACAGATACGCAGTATTTT
NA	TRBV7-3	TRBJ2-5	TRBD2	CASSDGTKETQYF	TGTGCCAGCAGCGACGGGACTAAAGAGACCCAGTACTTC
NA	TRBV30	TRBJ1-2	NA	CAWRPGGYGYTF	TGTGCCTGGAGGCCGGGGGGATATGGCTACACCTTC
NA	TRBV9	TRBJ1-2	NA	CASSPGRANYGYTF	TGTGCCAGCAGCCCTGGGAGAGCTAACTATGGCTACACCTTC
NA	TRBV5-4	TRBJ2-3	NA	CASSIGTYIIDTQYF	TGTGCCAGCAGCATCGGGACTTACATCATAGATACGCAGTATTTT
NA	TRBV7-3	TRBJ1-3	TRBD1	CASSFYRDSSGNTIYF	TGTGCCAGCAGCTTTTACCGGGACAGCTCTGGAAACACCATATATTTT
NA	TRBV7-9	TRBJ1-1	NA	CASSIDQNTEAFF	TGTGCCAGCAGCATAGATCAGAACACTGAAGCTTTCTTT
NA	TRBV7-9	TRBJ2-7	NA	CASSPRTGTGEQYF	TGTGCCAGCAGCCCCCGGACTGGGACCGGGGAGCAGTACTTC
NA	TRBV4-3	TRBJ2-7	NA	CASSQEGRLAAYEQYF	TGCGCCAGCAGCCAAGAAGGTAGGCTAGCTGCCTACGAGCAGTACTTC
NA	TRBV28	TRBJ1-2	NA	CASSFNYGYTF	TGTGCCAGCAGTTTCAATTATGGCTACACCTTC
NA	TRBV6-5	TRBJ1-6	NA	CASSYGPDSYNSPLHF	TGTGCCAGCAGTTACGGTCCGGACTCCTATAATTCACCCCTCCACTTT
NA	TRBV7-9	TRBJ1-1	NA	CASSAQSEAFF	TGTGCCAGCAGCGCCCAAAGTGAAGCTTTCTTT
NA	TRBV7-2	TRBJ2-7	NA	CASSLVKGRSYEQYF	TGTGCCAGCAGCTTAGTAAAGGGTCGCTCCTACGAGCAGTACTTC
NA	TRBV7-3	TRBJ2-1	TRBD2	CASSRGESYNEQFF	TGTGCCAGCAGCCGGGGGGAGTCCTACAATGAGCAGTTCTTC
NA	TRBV5-4	TRBJ2-2	NA	CASTSGGGTGELFF	TGTGCCAGCACTAGCGGAGGGGGGACCGGGGAGCTGTTTTTT
NA	TRBV6-1	TRBJ2-7	NA	CASSVVGFSYEQYF	TGTGCCAGCAGTGTAGTGGGCTTCTCCTACGAGCAGTACTTC
NA	TRBV4-1	TRBJ2-2	NA	CASSQGVWGSTGELFF	TGCGCCAGCAGCCAAGGGGTCTGGGGGAGCACCGGGGAGCTGTTTTTT
NA	TRBV7-9	TRBJ1-3	NA	CASSLVAGTGNTIYF	TGTGCCAGCAGCTTAGTAGCTGGAACTGGAAACACCATATATTTT
NA	TRBV5-8	TRBJ2-1	NA	CASSLGAGYNEQFF	TGTGCCAGCAGCTTGGGGGCAGGTTACAATGAGCAGTTCTTC
NA	TRBV7-2	TRBJ1-3	TRBD1	CASSQSPGGGGAGNTIYF	TGTGCCAGCAGCCAATCCCCAGGGGGGGGTGGTGCTGGAAACACCATATATTTT
NA	TRBV5-1	TRBJ1-1	NA	CASSSNTEAFF	TGCGCCAGCAGCTCGAACACTGAAGCTTTCTTT
NA	TRBV5-4	TRBJ1-1	NA	CASSREGLGTEAFF	TGTGCCAGCAGCCGAGAAGGGTTGGGCACTGAAGCTTTCTTT
NA	TRBV29-1	TRBJ2-3	NA	CSVDWPQDTQYF	TGCAGCGTTGACTGGCCTCAAGATACGCAGTATTTT
once	TRBV19	TRBJ2-2	TRBD1	CASSTRKTGGSGELFF	TGTGCCAGTAGTACCAGGAAAACAGGGGGCTCCGGGGAGCTGTTTTTT
NA	TRBV5-1	TRBJ2-7	NA	CASSPRDASYEQYF	TGCGCCAGCAGCCCTCGGGACGCCTCCTACGAGCAGTACTTC
few	TRBV19	TRBJ1-2	NA	CASSITETHYGYTF	TGTGCCAGTAGTATAACTGAGACACACTATGGCTACACCTTC
few	TRBV2	TRBJ1-5	NA	CASRPAEGRNQPQHF	TGTGCCAGCAGACCCGCTGAGGGACGCAATCAGCCCCAGCATTTT
once	TRBV9	TRBJ2-7	NA	CASSGGYRPLEQYF	TGTGCCAGCAGCGGGGGATACAGACCTCTCGAGCAGTACTTC
NA	TRBV25-1	TRBJ2-3	TRBD1	CASSVGTGETDTQYF	TGTGCCAGCAGTGTAGGAACAGGGGAAACAGATACGCAGTATTTT
NA	TRBV7-9	TRBJ2-7	NA	CASSAGLEQYF	TGTGCCAGCAGCGCGGGCCTCGAGCAGTACTTC
NA	TRBV5-8	TRBJ1-1	NA	CASNVNTEAFF	TGTGCCAGCAATGTGAACACTGAAGCTTTCTTT
NA	TRBV2	TRBJ1-2	NA	CASSESQGIYYGYTF	TGTGCCAGCAGTGAATCCCAGGGGATATATTATGGCTACACCTTC
NA	TRBV7-3	TRBJ2-2	NA	CASSLSNTGELFF	TGTGCCAGCAGCTTAAGTAACACCGGGGAGCTGTTTTTT
NA	TRBV10-1	TRBJ1-6	TRBD1	CASSGIGQGPTGINSPLHF	TGCGCCAGCAGTGGCATCGGACAGGGCCCGACGGGGATTAATTCACCCCTCCACTTT
NA	TRBV27	TRBJ2-7	NA	CASSSKGGLSEQYF	TGTGCCAGCAGTTCCAAGGGGGGACTGTCCGAGCAGTACTTC
NA	TRBV11-2	TRBJ2-7	NA	CASSFVGDSYEQYF	TGTGCCAGCAGCTTTGTGGGGGACTCCTACGAGCAGTACTTC
NA	TRBV29-1	TRBJ1-2	NA	CSAALDGNYGYTF	TGCAGCGCTGCCTTGGACGGAAACTATGGCTACACCTTC
NA	TRBV7-9	TRBJ1-1	NA	CASSPRTGGANPNTEAFF	TGTGCCAGCAGCCCCCGGACCGGGGGAGCTAATCCTAACACTGAAGCTTTCTTT
NA	TRBV28	TRBJ1-5	NA	CASSIQGQIQPQHF	TGTGCCAGCAGTATTCAGGGCCAAATTCAGCCCCAGCATTTT
NA	TRBV5-4	TRBJ1-2	NA	CASSEAGTVRNYGYTF	TGTGCCAGCAGCGAAGCCGGGACGGTCCGAAACTATGGCTACACCTTC
NA	TRBV6-5	TRBJ1-4	NA	CASRRTATNEKLFF	TGTGCCAGCAGGAGGACAGCGACTAATGAAAAACTGTTTTTT
NA	TRBV5-6	TRBJ1-1	NA	CASSPGQTQAFF	TGTGCCAGCAGCCCTGGACAGACCCAAGCTTTCTTT
NA	TRBV10-3	TRBJ2-7	NA	CATRYLGPSYEQYF	TGTGCCACTCGATATTTGGGACCCTCCTACGAGCAGTACTTC
medium-sized	TRBV29-1	TRBJ2-1	TRBD1	CSVEVWDSSYNEQFF	TGCAGCGTTGAAGTATGGGACAGCTCCTACAATGAGCAGTTCTTC
NA	TRBV7-6	TRBJ1-3	NA	CASSFAGAPGNTIYF	TGTGCCAGCAGCTTTGCAGGGGCCCCTGGAAACACCATATATTTT
NA	TRBV10-3	TRBJ2-1	TRBD1	CAISGAGTGGNEQFF	TGTGCCATCAGTGGAGCCGGGACAGGGGGTAATGAGCAGTTCTTC